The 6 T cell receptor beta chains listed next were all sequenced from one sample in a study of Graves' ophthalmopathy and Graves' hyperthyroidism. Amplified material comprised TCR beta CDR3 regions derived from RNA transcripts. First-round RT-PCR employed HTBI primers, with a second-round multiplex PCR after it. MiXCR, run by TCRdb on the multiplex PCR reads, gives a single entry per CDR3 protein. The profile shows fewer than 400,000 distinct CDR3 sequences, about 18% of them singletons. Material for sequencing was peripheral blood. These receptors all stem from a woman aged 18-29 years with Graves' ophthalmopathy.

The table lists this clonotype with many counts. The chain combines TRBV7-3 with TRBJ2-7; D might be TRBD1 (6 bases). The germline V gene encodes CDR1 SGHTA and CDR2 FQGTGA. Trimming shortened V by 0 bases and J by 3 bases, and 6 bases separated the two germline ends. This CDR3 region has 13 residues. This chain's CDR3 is CASSLTGGYEQYF. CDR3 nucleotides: TGTGCCAGCAGCTTAACAGGGGGCTACGAGCAGTACTTC.

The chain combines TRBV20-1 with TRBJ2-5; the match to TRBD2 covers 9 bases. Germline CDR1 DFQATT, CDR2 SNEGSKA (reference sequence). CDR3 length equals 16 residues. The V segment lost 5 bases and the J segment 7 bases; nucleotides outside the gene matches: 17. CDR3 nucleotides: TGCAGTGCTCCCCCCGTCCGGGCTAGCGGGAAGGGGACCCAGTACTTC. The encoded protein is CSAPPVRASGKGTQYF.

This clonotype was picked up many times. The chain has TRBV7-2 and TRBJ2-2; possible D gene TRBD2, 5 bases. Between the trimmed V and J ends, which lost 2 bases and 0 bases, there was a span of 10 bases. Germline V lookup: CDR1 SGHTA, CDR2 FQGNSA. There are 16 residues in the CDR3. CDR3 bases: TGTGCCAGCAGCTTAACCCCCGGGACGAACACCGGGGAGCTGTTTTTT. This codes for CASSLTPGTNTGELFF.

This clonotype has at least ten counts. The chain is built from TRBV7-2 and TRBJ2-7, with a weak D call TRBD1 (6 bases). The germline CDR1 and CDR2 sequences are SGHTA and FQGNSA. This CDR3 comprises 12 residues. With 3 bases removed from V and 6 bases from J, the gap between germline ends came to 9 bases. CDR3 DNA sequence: TGTGCCAGCAGCTTCACAGGGTTCGAGCAGTACTTC. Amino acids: CASSFTGFEQYF.

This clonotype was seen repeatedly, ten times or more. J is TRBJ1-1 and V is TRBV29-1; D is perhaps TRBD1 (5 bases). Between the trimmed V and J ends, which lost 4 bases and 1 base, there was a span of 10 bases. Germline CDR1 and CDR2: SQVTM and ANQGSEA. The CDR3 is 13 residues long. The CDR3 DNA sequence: TGCAGCGTTGCCCTGGGACCGAACACTGAAGCTTTCTTT. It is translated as CSVALGPNTEAFF.

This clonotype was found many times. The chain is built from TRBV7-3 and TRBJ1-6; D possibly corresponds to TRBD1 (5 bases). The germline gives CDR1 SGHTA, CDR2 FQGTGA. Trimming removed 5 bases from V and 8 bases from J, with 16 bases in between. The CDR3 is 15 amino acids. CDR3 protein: CASSPGTGSHSPLHF. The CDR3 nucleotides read TGTGCCAGCAGCCCGGGGACGGGTTCTCATTCACCCCTCCACTTT.